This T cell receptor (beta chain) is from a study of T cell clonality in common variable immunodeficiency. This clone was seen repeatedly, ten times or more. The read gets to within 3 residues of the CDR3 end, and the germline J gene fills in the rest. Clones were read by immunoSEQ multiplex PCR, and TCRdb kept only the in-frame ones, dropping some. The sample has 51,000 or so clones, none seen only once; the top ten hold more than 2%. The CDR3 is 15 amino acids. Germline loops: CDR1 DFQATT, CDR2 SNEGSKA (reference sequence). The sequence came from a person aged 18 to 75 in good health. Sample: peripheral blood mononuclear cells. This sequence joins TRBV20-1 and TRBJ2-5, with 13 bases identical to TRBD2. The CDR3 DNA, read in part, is TGCGGAAGCACGGGACTAGCGGGGCACCAAGAGACC. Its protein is CGSTGLAGHQET. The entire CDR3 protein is CGSTGLAGHQETQYF.